This T cell receptor beta chain was obtained from a study of blood T cells in healthy people across ages. For the second PCR, which ran for about 7 to 11 cycles, a sample-barcoded 5' primer and a J-beta primer mix were used. There were at least 2.5 million CDR3-containing paired-end reads obtained from each sample. TCRdb called the 5' RACE reads again in MiXCR, with one record for every CDR3 protein. The sample shows almost 1 million distinct CDR3 sequences, about 51% of them seen only once. This clonotype showed up just a few times. Per the germline V gene, CDR1 is MNHEY and CDR2 is SVGEGT. The CDR3 has 18 amino acids. Trimming removed 0 bases from V and 5 bases from J; junction bases left unmatched: 12. Individuals who donated were healthy Caucasians from Russia aged about 6 to 90.

The TCR originated in a woman aged 55-69 years in good health. The material sequenced was blood. The genes are TRBV6-2 or TRBV6-3 and TRBJ2-3, with 9 bases fitting TRBD2. The CDR3 protein is CASSYSRGSGGHLDTQYF. Written as DNA, the CDR3 is TGTGCCAGCAGTTACTCGAGGGGTAGCGGGGGCCATTTAGATACGCAGTATTTT.